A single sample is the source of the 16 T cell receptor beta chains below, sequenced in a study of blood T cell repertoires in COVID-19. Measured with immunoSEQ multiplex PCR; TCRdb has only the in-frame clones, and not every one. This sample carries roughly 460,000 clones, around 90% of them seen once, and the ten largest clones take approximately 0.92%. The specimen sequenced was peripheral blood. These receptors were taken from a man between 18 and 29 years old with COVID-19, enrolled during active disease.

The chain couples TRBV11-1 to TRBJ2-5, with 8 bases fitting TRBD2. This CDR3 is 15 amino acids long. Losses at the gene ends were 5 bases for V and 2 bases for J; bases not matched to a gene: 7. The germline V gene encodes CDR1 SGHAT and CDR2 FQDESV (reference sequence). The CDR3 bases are TGTGCCAGCAGCAACCCGGGGGGGGCTCAAGAGACCCAGTACTTC. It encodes CASSNPGGAQETQYF.

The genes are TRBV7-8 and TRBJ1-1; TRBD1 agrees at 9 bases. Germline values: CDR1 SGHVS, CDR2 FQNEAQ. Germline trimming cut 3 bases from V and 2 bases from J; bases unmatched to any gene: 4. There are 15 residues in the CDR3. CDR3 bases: TGTGCCAGCAGCTTGGAGGGACAGGGAAACACTGAAGCTTTCTTT. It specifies CASSLEGQGNTEAFF.

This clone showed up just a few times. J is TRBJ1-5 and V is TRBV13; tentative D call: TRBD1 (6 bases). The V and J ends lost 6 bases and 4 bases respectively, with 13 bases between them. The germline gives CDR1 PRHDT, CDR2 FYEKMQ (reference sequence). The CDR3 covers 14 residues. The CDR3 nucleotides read TGTGCCAGCAGTCAGGGGCCGCGAAATCAGCCCCAGCATTTT. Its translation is CASSQGPRNQPQHF.

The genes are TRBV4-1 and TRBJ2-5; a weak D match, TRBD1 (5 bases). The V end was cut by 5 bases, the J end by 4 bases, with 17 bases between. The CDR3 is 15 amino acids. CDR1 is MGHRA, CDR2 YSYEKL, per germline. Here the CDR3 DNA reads TGCGCCAGCAGCGACGACAGCGTTACGGTAGAGACCCAGTACTTC. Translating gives CASSDDSVTVETQYF.

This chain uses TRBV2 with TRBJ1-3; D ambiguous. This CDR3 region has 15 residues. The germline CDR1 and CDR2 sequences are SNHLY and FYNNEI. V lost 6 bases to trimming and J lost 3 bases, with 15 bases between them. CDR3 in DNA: TGTGCCAGCAGCCCGAGGGCCAGGAGTGGAAACACCATATATTTT. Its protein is CASSPRARSGNTIYF. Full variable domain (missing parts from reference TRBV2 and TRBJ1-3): EPEVTQTPSHQVTQMGQEVILRCVPISNHLYFYWYRQILGQKVEFLVSFYNNEISEKSEIFDDQFSVERPDGSNFTLKIRSTKLEDSAMYFCASSPRARSGNTIYFGEGSWLTVV.

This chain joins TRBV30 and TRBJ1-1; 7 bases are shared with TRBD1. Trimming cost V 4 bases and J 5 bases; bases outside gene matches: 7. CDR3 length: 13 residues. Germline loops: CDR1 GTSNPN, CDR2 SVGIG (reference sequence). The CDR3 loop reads CAWTTGMGTEAFF. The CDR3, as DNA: TGTGCCTGGACGACAGGGATGGGGACTGAAGCTTTCTTT.

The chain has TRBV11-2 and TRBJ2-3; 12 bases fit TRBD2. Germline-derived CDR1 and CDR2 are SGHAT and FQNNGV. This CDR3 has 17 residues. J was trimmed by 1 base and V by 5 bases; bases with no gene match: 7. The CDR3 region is CASSQRTSGKRTDTQYF. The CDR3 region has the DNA TGTGCCAGCAGCCAAAGGACTAGCGGGAAACGCACAGATACGCAGTATTTT.

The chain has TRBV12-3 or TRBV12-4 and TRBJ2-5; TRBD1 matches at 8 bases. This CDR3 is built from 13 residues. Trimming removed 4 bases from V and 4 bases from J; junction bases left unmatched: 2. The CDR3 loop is CASSSDRGETQYF. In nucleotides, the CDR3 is TGTGCCAGCAGTTCCGACAGGGGAGAGACCCAGTACTTC.

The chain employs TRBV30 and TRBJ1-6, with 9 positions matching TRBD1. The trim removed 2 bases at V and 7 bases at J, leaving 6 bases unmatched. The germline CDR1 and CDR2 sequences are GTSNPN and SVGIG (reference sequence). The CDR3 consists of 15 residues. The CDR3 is CAWSPQGTGNSPLHF. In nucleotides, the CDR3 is TGTGCCTGGAGTCCACAGGGGACAGGGAATTCACCCCTCCACTTT.

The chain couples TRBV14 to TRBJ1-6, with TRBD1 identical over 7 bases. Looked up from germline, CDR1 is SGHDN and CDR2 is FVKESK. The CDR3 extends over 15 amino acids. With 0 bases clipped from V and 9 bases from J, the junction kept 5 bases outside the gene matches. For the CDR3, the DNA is TGTGCCAGCAGCCAAGAACAGGGGTTGGGTTCACCCCTCCACTTT. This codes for CASSQEQGLGSPLHF.

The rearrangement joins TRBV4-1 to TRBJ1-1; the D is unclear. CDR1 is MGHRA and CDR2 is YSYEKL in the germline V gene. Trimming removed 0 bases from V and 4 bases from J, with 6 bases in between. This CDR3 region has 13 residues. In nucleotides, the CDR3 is TGCGCCAGCAGCCAAGACTTCGGCACTGAAGCTTTCTTT. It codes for CASSQDFGTEAFF.

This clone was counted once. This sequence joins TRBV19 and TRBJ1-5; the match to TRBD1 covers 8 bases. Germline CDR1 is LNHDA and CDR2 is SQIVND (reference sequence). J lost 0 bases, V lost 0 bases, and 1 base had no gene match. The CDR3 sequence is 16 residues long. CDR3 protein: CASSIETGGSNQPQHF. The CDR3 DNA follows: TGTGCCAGTAGTATAGAAACAGGGGGTAGCAATCAGCCCCAGCATTTT.

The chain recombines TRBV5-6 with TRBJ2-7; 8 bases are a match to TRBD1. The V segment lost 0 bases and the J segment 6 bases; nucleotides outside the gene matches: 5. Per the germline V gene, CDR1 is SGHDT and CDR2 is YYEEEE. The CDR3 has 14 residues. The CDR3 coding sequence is TGTGCCAGCAGCTTGGGGCAGGGGGCGATCGAGCAGTACTTC. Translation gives CASSLGQGAIEQYF.

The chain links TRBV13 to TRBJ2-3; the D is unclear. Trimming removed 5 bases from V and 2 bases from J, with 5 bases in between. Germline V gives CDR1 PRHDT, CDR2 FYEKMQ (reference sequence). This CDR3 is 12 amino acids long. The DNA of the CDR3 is TGTGCCAGCAGCATCTCCACAGATACGCAGTATTTT. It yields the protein CASSISTDTQYF.

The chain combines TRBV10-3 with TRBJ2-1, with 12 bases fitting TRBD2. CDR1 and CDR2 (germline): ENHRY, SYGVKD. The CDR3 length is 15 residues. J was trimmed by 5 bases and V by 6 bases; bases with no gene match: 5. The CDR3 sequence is CAIRTSGSGDNEQFF. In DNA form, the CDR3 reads TGTGCCATCAGGACTAGCGGGAGTGGAGACAATGAGCAGTTCTTC.

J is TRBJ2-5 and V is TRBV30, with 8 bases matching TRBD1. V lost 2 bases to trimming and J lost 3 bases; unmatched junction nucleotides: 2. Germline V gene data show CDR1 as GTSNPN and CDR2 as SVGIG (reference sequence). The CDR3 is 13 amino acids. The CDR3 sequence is CAWSPGGEETQYF. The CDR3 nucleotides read TGTGCCTGGAGTCCAGGGGGCGAAGAGACCCAGTACTTC.